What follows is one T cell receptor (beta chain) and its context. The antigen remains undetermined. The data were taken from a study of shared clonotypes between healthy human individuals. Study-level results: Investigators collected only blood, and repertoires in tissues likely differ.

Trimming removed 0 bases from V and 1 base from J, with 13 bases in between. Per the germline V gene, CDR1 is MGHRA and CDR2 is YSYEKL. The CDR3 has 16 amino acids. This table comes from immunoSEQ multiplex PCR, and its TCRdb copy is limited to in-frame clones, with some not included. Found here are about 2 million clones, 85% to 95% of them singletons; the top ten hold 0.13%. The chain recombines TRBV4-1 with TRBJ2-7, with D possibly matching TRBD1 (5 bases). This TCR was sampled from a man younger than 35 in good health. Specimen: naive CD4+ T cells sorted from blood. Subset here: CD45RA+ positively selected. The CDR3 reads CASSQDRQGLSYEQYF. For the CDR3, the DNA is TGCGCCAGCAGCCAAGATCGGCAGGGTCTTTCCTACGAGCAGTACTTC.